The 24 T cell receptor beta chains presented below share a single source sample, sequenced in a study of shared clonotypes between healthy human individuals. TCRdb's table, derived via immunoSEQ multiplex PCR, lists solely in-frame clones and lacks some. Of over a million clones listed, 75% to 80% were seen once; the top ten hold roughly 0.55%. The sample was memory CD4+ T cells from PBMCs. Subset described: CD45RA-negative fraction. The receptors here all came from a man aged 18 to 29 in good health. Some clones in this sample may be carry-over from other donors' samples.

This sequence joins TRBV25-1 and TRBJ2-7; maybe TRBD2 (6 bases). The germline V and J ends were trimmed by 6 bases and 10 bases, with 16 bases remaining between them. Germline CDR1 reads MGHDK; CDR2 reads SYGVNS. The CDR3 has 12 residues. The CDR3 loop is CASSGSSGHQYF. For the CDR3, the DNA is TGTGCCAGCAGCGGGAGCTCCGGACACCAGTACTTC.

This clone was counted between two and nine times. The chain recombines TRBV19 with TRBJ2-3; D possibly corresponds to TRBD1 (5 bases). Germline V gives CDR1 LNHDA, CDR2 SQIVND (reference sequence). Trimming cost V 8 bases and J 3 bases, with 15 bases left between them. The CDR3 consists of 14 residues. The chain's CDR3 is CASGDVGRTDTQYF. In nucleotides, the CDR3 is TGTGCCAGTGGCGACGTGGGGCGAACAGATACGCAGTATTTT.

The genes are TRBV6-5 and TRBJ1-5; TRBD1 is a possible D gene (6 bases). The V end was cut by 3 bases, the J end by 7 bases, with 16 bases between. Germline values: CDR1 MNHEY, CDR2 SVGAGI. The length of the CDR3 is 15 residues. The chain's CDR3 is CASSYSAGAGQPQHF. CDR3 in DNA: TGTGCCAGCAGTTATTCGGCAGGGGCTGGACAGCCCCAGCATTTT.

The V call is TRBV18, the J call TRBJ1-5; maybe TRBD1 (6 bases). The V gene lost 3 bases and the J gene lost 3 bases, with 15 bases spanning the gap. The CDR3 length is 16 residues. CDR1 is KGHSH, CDR2 LQKENI, per germline. CDR3 sequence (DNA): TGTGCCAGCTCACCCGAACAGGGTTCTCCCAATCAGCCCCAGCATTTT. Encoded protein: CASSPEQGSPNQPQHF.

This CDR3 reads CASSRLADSYNEQFF. DNA for the CDR3: TGTGCCAGCAGCCGACTAGCGGACTCCTACAATGAGCAGTTCTTC. The rearrangement uses TRBV11-2 and TRBJ2-1; TRBD2 agrees at 9 bases. V trimming: 5 bases; J trimming: 0 bases; junction bases outside the gene matches: 2. CDR1 is SGHAT and CDR2 is FQNNGV in the germline V gene. This CDR3 is 15 amino acids long.

The genes are TRBV6-1 and TRBJ2-6; TRBD1 aligns across 7 bases. Germline V gives CDR1 MNHNS, CDR2 SASEGT. Losses at the gene ends were 6 bases for V and 6 bases for J; bases not matched to a gene: 8. The CDR3 runs to 15 residues. In DNA, the CDR3 is TGTGCCAGCAGCGCAGGGGGTGGAGTGGCCAACGTCCTGACTTTC. Translating gives CASSAGGGVANVLTF.

The chain employs TRBV7-2 and TRBJ1-3; D is possibly TRBD1 (6 bases). The CDR3 length is 15 residues. V was pared by 5 bases and J by 0 bases, with 11 bases between. The germline CDR1 and CDR2 sequences are SGHTA and FQGNSA. The CDR3 nucleotides are TGTGCCAGCAGCCCCCAGGGGATCTCTGGAAACACCATATATTTT. It codes for CASSPQGISGNTIYF.

In regard to this clone: A far larger clone is one nucleotide away, so this likely arose from a read error. Different DNA sequences within this sample yield the same CDR3. The chain links TRBV4-3 to TRBJ1-1; D remains ambiguous. Germline assignment: CDR1 LGHNA and CDR2 YSLEER. The CDR3 runs to 14 residues. DNA of the CDR3: TGCGCTAGCAGCCAAGTGGGTAGACAAGCCGAAGCTTTCTTT. Translated: CASSQVGRQAEAFF.

The chain carries TRBV6-1 and TRBJ1-4; no clear D. Germline V lookup: CDR1 MNHNS, CDR2 SASEGT. Trimming removed 7 bases from V and 8 bases from J, with 17 bases in between. This CDR3 region has 14 residues. The CDR3 DNA reads as TGTGCCAGCAACCCCCATAGGGAGACGGAAAAACTGTTTTTT. It translates to CASNPHRETEKLFF.

The chain links TRBV5-1 to TRBJ1-5; 7 nucleotides match TRBD1. Germline CDR1 and CDR2: SGHRS and YFSETQ. The CDR3 extends over 15 amino acids. With 3 bases clipped from V and 0 bases from J, the junction kept 3 bases outside the gene matches. The CDR3 spells CASSWGTDSNQPQHF. CDR3 nucleotide sequence: TGCGCCAGCAGCTGGGGGACAGATAGCAATCAGCCCCAGCATTTT.

The rearrangement uses TRBV28 and TRBJ1-1, with a possible D match to TRBD1 (6 bases). V dropped 5 bases and J dropped 3 bases, with 13 bases sitting between them. Germline lookup yields CDR1 MDHEN and CDR2 SYDVKM. The CDR3 length is 14 residues. The CDR3 loop reads CASSLDGGYTEAFF. The CDR3 DNA sequence: TGTGCCAGCAGTCTCGACGGGGGCTACACTGAAGCTTTCTTT.

The J gene is TRBJ1-3, the V gene TRBV30, with D hard to call. Germline V lookup: CDR1 GTSNPN, CDR2 SVGIG (reference sequence). The CDR3 is 11 residues long. V was trimmed by 4 bases and J by 4 bases, leaving 5 bases between them. The CDR3 is CAWKRGNTIYF. CDR3 in DNA: TGTGCCTGGAAGCGCGGAAACACCATATATTTT.

This chain uses TRBV29-1 with TRBJ2-3; 9 positions agree with TRBD1. Trimming removed 4 bases from V and 6 bases from J; junction bases left unmatched: 5. Per the germline V gene, CDR1 is SQVTM and CDR2 is ANQGSEA. CDR3 length equals 13 residues. This chain's CDR3 is CSVAGGQGDTQYF. In nucleotides, the CDR3 is TGCAGCGTTGCGGGGGGACAGGGTGATACGCAGTATTTT.

This clone was counted only a few times. At the DNA level, this CDR3 is encoded by other sequences in the same sample as well. DNA of the CDR3: TGCGCCAGCAGCCTGACAGGGGACAATGAGCAGTTCTTC. Translating it yields CASSLTGDNEQFF. The rearrangement links TRBV5-1 to TRBJ2-1; TRBD1 aligns across 8 bases. Losses at the gene ends were 4 bases for V and 5 bases for J; bases not matched to a gene: 2. CDR1 and CDR2 (germline): SGHRS, YFSETQ. The CDR3 runs to 13 residues. Looking up the rest from reference TRBV5-1 and TRBJ2-1 gives the full variable domain: KAGVTQTPRYLIKTRGQQVTLSCSPISGHRSVSWYQQTPGQGLQFLFEYFSETQRNKGNFPGRFSGRQFSNSRSEMNVSTLELGDSALYLCASSLTGDNEQFFGPGTRLTVL.

The rearrangement joins TRBV28 to TRBJ2-2, with D unclear. From germline, CDR1 is MDHEN and CDR2 SYDVKM. This CDR3 has 14 amino acids. V dropped 7 bases and J dropped 4 bases, with 13 bases sitting between them. The CDR3 loop is CASTRGSRTGELFF. In DNA, the CDR3 is TGTGCCAGCACTCGAGGATCTCGCACCGGGGAGCTGTTTTTT.

This chain joins TRBV7-3 and TRBJ2-1, with 8 bases fitting TRBD2. Germline V lookup: CDR1 SGHTA, CDR2 FQGTGA. The CDR3 is 17 amino acids. The junction had 12 bases not matched to a gene; V was cut back by 4 bases and J by 4 bases. The CDR3 coding sequence is TGTGCCAGCAGCTACAATCATCCGGGACTAGTGTACAATGAGCAGTTCTTC. This gives the protein CASSYNHPGLVYNEQFF.

The gene calls are TRBV11-3 and TRBJ2-5, with 9 bases aligning to TRBD1. J was trimmed by 6 bases and V by 1 base; bases with no gene match: 3. Germline CDR1 SGHNT, CDR2 YENEEA. The CDR3 extends over 14 amino acids. CDR3 region: CASSLAQGAQTQYF. The CDR3 coding sequence is TGTGCCAGCAGCTTAGCACAGGGGGCCCAGACCCAGTACTTC.

The table lists this clone with a count of one. The CDR3: CASSTTGGLENIQYF. In DNA form, the CDR3 reads TGTGCCAGTAGTACAACAGGGGGCCTGGAAAACATTCAGTACTTC. The V gene is TRBV19, the J gene TRBJ2-4; 9 bases map to TRBD1. The CDR3 has 15 residues. V shed 4 bases, J shed 5 bases, and the junction held 6 bases outside the gene matches. Germline V gene sequence: CDR1 LNHDA, CDR2 SQIVND (reference sequence).

V usage is TRBV5-4 and J usage is TRBJ2-4, with D uncertain. CDR1 and CDR2 from the germline V gene are SGHNT and YYREEE (reference sequence). Trimming left V 6 bases short and J 5 bases short, with 12 bases between. CDR3 length equals 13 residues. The CDR3 loop reads CASTSGRENIQYF. The CDR3 DNA sequence: TGTGCCAGCACCTCCGGCCGAGAAAACATTCAGTACTTC.

Points on this clone: The same CDR3 arises from other DNA sequences in this sample as well. The chain recombines TRBV20-1 with TRBJ2-5, with D possibly TRBD2 on 5 matching bases. V shed 6 bases and J shed 5 bases, with 10 bases lying between them. Germline V gene sequence: CDR1 DFQATT, CDR2 SNEGSKA (reference sequence). This CDR3 has 11 residues. The CDR3 sequence is CSAAPGETQYF. CDR3 nucleotide sequence: TGCAGTGCCGCCCCGGGGGAGACCCAGTACTTC.

The sample holds one count of this clone. The rearrangement joins TRBV7-2 to TRBJ1-2; D is uncertain. Trimming took off 2 bases at V and 5 bases at J, with 9 bases between the two ends. Germline V gene lookup returns CDR1 SGHTA and CDR2 FQGNSA. The CDR3 is 13 residues long. CDR3 sequence reads: CASSLSRPYGYTF. The CDR3, as DNA: TGTGCCAGCAGCTTAAGCCGCCCATATGGCTACACCTTC.

This clone was counted between two and nine times. A much larger clone is a single base away; this may be a read error. The chain employs TRBV7-9 and TRBJ1-1; no clear D gene. Germline CDR1 is SEHNR and CDR2 is FQNEAQ (reference sequence). The CDR3 covers 13 residues. Between the trimmed V and J ends, which lost 2 bases and 1 base, there was a span of 5 bases. The CDR3 nucleotides are TGTGCCAGCAGCTTAACACGGAACACTGAAGCTTTCTTT. Translated: CASSLTRNTEAFF.

This chain joins TRBV5-1 and TRBJ2-1; TRBD2 agrees at 8 bases. The germline CDR1 and CDR2 sequences are SGHRS and YFSETQ. Germline trimming cut 1 base from V and 0 bases from J; bases unmatched to any gene: 3. The CDR3 length is 16 residues. The CDR3 is CASSLNSGTSYNEQFF. In DNA, the CDR3 is TGCGCCAGCAGCTTGAATAGCGGGACCTCCTACAATGAGCAGTTCTTC.

The J gene is TRBJ2-7, the V gene TRBV6-6; 8 bases line up with TRBD2. This CDR3 region has 14 residues. Trimming took 4 bases from V and 6 from J; bases not matched to a gene: 8. In germline, CDR1 is MNHNY, CDR2 SVGAGI (reference sequence). This CDR3 is CASSWGSGSIEQYF. CDR3 coding DNA: TGTGCCAGCAGTTGGGGGAGCGGGAGTATCGAGCAGTACTTC.